Listed below are T cell receptor beta chains from one sample, sequenced in a study of T-cell reconstitution after alpha-beta-depleted transplantation in children. TCRdb re-analysed the PCR reads in MiXCR, keeping a single row per CDR3 protein. This sample has 640,000 or so distinct CDR3 sequences, with 16% found just once. Sequencing was performed on PBMCs from the stem cell graft donor, taken from the stem cell graft. These receptor sequences come from a human donor who donated a stem cell graft to a child with acute myeloid leukemia. Both conserved end residues are part of each CDR3. The order of the fields is J gene, D gene, clone size, V gene, CDR3 DNA, CDR3 protein. D genes are given only for firm matches. Rows may omit the clone size; those that give it use once, few, many or a size class.

TRBJ2-2,NA,few,TRBV10-1,TGCGCCAGCAGGGATGTGAACACCGGGGAGCTGTTTTTT,CASRDVNTGELFF
TRBJ2-5,TRBD2,few,TRBV30,TGTGCCTGGAGCCCTGCCGGGACTAGCGGGGGAGGCTACCAAGAGACCCAGTACTTC,CAWSPAGTSGGGYQETQYF
TRBJ2-3,TRBD1,few,TRBV24-1,TGTGCCACCAGCCCGGGACAGTACACAGATACGCAGTATTTT,CATSPGQYTDTQYF
TRBJ1-2,NA,many,TRBV20-1,TGCAGTGCTAGAGATCGAAGGGATACCAACTATGGCTACACCTTC,CSARDRRDTNYGYTF
TRBJ1-1,NA,NA,TRBV6-2/TRBV6-3,TGTGCCAGCAGTTACGTCATGGACACTGAAGCTTTCTTT,CASSYVMDTEAFF
TRBJ1-5,NA,NA,TRBV11-2,TGTGCCAGCAGCTCGGAGGATCAGCCCCAGCATTTT,CASSSEDQPQHF
TRBJ2-3,NA,many,TRBV10-3,TGTGCCATCAGTGATAGGCCTAACACAGATACGCAGTATTTT,CAISDRPNTDTQYF
TRBJ2-1,NA,few,TRBV5-6,TGTGCCAGCAGCTTTCCCAGGAATGAGCAGTTCTTC,CASSFPRNEQFF
TRBJ2-3,NA,many,TRBV20-1,TGCAGTGCTAGATATACAACAGATACGCAGTATTTT,CSARYTTDTQYF
TRBJ2-7,NA,NA,TRBV7-2,TGTGCCAGCAGCTTAGGCGCGGGGTTCTACGAGCAGTACTTC,CASSLGAGFYEQYF